One and the same sample provided the 3 T cell receptor beta chains below, sequenced in a study of T cell responses to AZD1222 COVID-19 vaccine. Sequencing used immunoSEQ multiplex PCR; TCRdb keeps in-frame clones, though not all of them. The data show 95,000 to 150,000 clones, about 87% seen once. This specimen consisted of peripheral blood, obtained on day 0 of AZD1222 vaccination. Source of these receptors: an adult in good health.

CDR3 loop: CASSFISTGELFF. The CDR3 DNA follows: TGTGCCAGCAGCTTTATCAGCACCGGGGAGCTGTTTTTT. The chain joins TRBV7-2 to TRBJ2-2; D call uncertain. Trimming removed 3 bases at V and 4 bases at J, with 6 bases between. The CDR3 sequence is 13 residues long. The V gene's germline CDR1 is SGHTA and CDR2 FQGNSA.

The chain combines TRBV29-1 with TRBJ1-5; 7 nucleotides match TRBD1. Looked up from germline, CDR1 is SQVTM and CDR2 is ANQGSEA. There are 12 residues in the CDR3. The junction had 6 bases not matched to a gene; V was cut back by 6 bases and J by 7 bases. The CDR3 DNA reads as TGCAGCGTAAAGACAGGGACACAGCCCCAGCATTTT. Its translation is CSVKTGTQPQHF.

The chain carries TRBV19 and TRBJ2-3; 7 bases line up with TRBD2. Trimming removed 6 bases from V and 3 bases from J; junction bases left unmatched: 12. The CDR3 length is 16 residues. The germline V gene has CDR1 LNHDA and CDR2 SQIVND (reference sequence). The CDR3 sequence: CASRPWSGAPTDTQYF. CDR3 nucleotides: TGTGCCAGTAGGCCATGGAGCGGGGCCCCAACAGATACGCAGTATTTT.